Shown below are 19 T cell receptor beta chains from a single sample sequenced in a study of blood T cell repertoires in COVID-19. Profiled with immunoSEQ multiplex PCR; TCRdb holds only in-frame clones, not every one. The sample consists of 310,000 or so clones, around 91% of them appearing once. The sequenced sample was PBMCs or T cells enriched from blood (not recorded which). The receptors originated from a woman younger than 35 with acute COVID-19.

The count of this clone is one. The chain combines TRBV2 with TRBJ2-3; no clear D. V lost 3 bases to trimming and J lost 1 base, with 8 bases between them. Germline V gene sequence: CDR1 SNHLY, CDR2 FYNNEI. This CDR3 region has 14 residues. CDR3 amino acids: CASSDIRGTDTQYF. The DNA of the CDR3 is TGTGCCAGCAGTGACATCCGGGGCACAGATACGCAGTATTTT. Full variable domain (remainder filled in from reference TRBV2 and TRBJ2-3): EPEVTQTPSHQVTQMGQEVILRCVPISNHLYFYWYRQILGQKVEFLVSFYNNEISEKSEIFDDQFSVERPDGSNFTLKIRSTKLEDSAMYFCASSDIRGTDTQYFGPGTRLTVL.

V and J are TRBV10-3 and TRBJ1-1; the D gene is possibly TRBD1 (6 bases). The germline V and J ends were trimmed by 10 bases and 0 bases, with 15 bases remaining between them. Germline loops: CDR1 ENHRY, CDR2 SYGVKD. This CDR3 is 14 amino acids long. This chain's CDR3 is CATRGTGMNTEAFF. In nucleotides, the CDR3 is TGTGCCACTAGAGGAACAGGGATGAACACTGAAGCTTTCTTT.

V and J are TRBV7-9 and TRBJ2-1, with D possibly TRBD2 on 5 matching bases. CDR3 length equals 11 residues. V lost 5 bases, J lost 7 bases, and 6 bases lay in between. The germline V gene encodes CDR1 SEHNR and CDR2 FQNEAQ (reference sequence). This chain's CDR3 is CASSRTNEQFF. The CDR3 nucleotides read TGTGCCAGCAGCCGGACTAATGAGCAGTTCTTC.

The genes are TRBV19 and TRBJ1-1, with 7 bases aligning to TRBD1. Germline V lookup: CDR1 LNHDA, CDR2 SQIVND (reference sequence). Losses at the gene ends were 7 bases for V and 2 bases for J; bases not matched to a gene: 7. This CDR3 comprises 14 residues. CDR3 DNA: TGTGCCAGTAATGAGGGGGCAACTAACACTGAAGCTTTCTTT. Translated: CASNEGATNTEAFF.

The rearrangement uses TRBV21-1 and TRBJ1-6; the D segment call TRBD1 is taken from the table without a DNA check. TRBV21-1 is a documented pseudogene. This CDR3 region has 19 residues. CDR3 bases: TGTGCCAGCAGCAATATGCGATTAGGGGACAGAGAGCCTAATTCACCCCTCCACTTT. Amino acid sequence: CASSNMRLGDREPNSPLHF.

CDR3 sequence (DNA): TGTGCCAGCAGCCCCCAGACAGGGACGAACACTGAAGCTTTCTTT. Translated: CASSPQTGTNTEAFF. This sequence joins TRBV5-5 and TRBJ1-1; 7 bases agree with TRBD1. The germline V gene has CDR1 SGHKS and CDR2 YYEKEE (reference sequence). This CDR3 is 15 amino acids long. Trimming removed 4 bases from V and 1 base from J; junction bases left unmatched: 7.

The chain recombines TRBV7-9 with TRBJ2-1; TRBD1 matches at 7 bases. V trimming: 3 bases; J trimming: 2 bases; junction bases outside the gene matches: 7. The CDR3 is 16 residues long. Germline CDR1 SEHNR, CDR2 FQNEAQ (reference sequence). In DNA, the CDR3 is TGTGCCAGCAGCTTCGGTACCGGGACAGCCTACAATGAGCAGTTCTTC. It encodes CASSFGTGTAYNEQFF.

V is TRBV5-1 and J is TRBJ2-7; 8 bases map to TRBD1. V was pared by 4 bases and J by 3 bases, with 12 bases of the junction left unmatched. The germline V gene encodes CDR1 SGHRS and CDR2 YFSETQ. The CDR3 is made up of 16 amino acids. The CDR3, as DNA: TGCGCCAGCAGCCCCAGCCTCGGACAGGGAGGCTACGAGCAGTACTTC. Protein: CASSPSLGQGGYEQYF.

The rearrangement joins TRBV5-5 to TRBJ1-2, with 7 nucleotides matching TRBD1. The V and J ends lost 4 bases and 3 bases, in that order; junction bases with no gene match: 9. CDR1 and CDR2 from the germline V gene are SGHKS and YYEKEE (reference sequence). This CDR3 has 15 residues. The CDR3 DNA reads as TGTGCCAGCAGCACAAGAAGACAGGGAGACTATGGCTACACCTTC. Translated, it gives CASSTRRQGDYGYTF.

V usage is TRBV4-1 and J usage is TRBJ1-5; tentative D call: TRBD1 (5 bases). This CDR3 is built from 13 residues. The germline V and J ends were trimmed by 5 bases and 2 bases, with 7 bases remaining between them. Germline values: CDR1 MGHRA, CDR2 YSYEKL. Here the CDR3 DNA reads TGCGCCAGCAGCTCACAGGGCAATCAGCCCCAGCATTTT. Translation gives CASSSQGNQPQHF.

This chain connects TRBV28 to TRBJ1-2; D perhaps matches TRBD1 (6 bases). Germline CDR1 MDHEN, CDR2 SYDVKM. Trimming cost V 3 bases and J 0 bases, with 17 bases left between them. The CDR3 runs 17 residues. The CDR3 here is CASSLVQGPSTNYGYTF. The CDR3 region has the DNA TGTGCCAGCAGTTTGGTCCAGGGGCCATCCACTAACTATGGCTACACCTTC.

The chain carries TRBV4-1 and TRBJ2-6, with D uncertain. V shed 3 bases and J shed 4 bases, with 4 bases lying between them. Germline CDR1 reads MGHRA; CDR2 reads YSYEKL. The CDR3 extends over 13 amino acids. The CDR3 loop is CASSHPGANVLTF. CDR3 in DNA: TGCGCCAGCAGCCATCCGGGGGCCAACGTCCTGACTTTC.

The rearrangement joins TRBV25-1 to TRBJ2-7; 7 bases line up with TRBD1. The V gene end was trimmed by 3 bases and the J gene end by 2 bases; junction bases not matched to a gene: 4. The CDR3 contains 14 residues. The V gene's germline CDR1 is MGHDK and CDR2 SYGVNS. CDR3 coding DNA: TGTGCCAGCAGTGACCTCGGACAGGCCTACGAGCAGTACTTC. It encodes CASSDLGQAYEQYF.

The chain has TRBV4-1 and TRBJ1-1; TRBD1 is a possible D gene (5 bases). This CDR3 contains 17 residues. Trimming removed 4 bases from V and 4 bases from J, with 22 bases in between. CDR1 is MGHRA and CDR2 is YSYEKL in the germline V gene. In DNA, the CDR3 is TGCGCCAGCAGCCCAGGAGTGGCCAGGGCGAGGCGCACTGAAGCTTTCTTT. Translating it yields CASSPGVARARRTEAFF.

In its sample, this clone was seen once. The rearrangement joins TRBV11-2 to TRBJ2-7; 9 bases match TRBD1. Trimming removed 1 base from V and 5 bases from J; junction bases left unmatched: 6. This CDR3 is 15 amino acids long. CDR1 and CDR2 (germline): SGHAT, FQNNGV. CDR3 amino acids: CASSLVGDRVNEQYF. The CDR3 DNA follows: TGTGCCAGCAGCTTAGTTGGGGACAGGGTAAACGAGCAGTACTTC.

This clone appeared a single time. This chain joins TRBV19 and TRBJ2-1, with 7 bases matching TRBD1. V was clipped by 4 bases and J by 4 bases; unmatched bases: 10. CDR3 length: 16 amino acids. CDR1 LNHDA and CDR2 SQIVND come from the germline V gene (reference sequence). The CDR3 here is CASSTRGTAIYNEQFF. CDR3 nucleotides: TGTGCCAGTAGTACGAGGGGGACAGCGATATACAATGAGCAGTTCTTC.

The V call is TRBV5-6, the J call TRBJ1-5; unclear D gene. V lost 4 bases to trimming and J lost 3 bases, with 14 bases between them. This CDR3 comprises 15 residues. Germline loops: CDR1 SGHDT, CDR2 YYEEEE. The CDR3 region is CASSRRWAHNQPQHF. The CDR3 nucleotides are TGTGCCAGCAGCCGTCGGTGGGCCCACAATCAGCCCCAGCATTTT.

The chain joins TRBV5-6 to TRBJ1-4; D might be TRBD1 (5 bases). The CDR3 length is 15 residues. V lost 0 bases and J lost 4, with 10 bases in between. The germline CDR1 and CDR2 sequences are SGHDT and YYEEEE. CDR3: CASSLAGGFNEKLFF. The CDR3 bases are TGTGCCAGCAGCTTGGCCGGGGGGTTTAATGAAAAACTGTTTTTT.

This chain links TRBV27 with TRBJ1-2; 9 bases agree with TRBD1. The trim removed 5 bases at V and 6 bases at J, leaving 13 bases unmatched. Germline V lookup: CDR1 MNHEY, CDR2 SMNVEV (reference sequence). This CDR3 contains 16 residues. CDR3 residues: CASSPGTGTVFHGYTF. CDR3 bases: TGTGCCAGCAGTCCCGGGACAGGGACAGTGTTTCATGGCTACACCTTC.